This TCR beta chain derives from a study of blood T cell repertoires in COVID-19. Looking at the study overall: Both acute and convalescent COVID-19 samples were obtained from the United States, Italy and Spain. Sample material is recorded as cDNA or gDNA derived from T cells, B-cell-depleted T cells, or PBMCs.

The germline V gene encodes CDR1 SGDLS and CDR2 YYNGEE. This CDR3 region has 15 residues. V shed 6 bases and J 2 bases; nucleotides not matched to a gene: 5. Per the original methods: From reference gene primer amplification, estimates of nucleated cell counts were derived. Here immunoSEQ multiplex PCR was the method, and the copy in TCRdb shows in-frame clones only, minus some. V and J calls and clone size are copied from that table; D and trimming were computed from the DNA. The sample has roughly 130,000 clones, about four fifths seen once. This chain connects TRBV9 to TRBJ2-1, with TRBD2 matching 10 bases. What was sequenced was peripheral blood. The sequence derives from a woman in her forties or fifties with acute or convalescent COVID-19. In nucleotides, the CDR3 is TGTGCCAGCAACGAAGCGGGGGGGACCTACAATGAGCAGTTCTTC. It codes for CASNEAGGTYNEQFF.